This TCR beta chain was obtained from a study of T-cell reconstitution after alpha-beta-depleted transplantation in children. This clonotype has more than one count but fewer than ten. Its specificity is not known. V dropped 10 bases and J dropped 4 bases, with 16 bases sitting between them. CDR1 is MNHNS and CDR2 is SASEGT in the germline V gene. The length of the CDR3 is 13 residues. The authors prepared the TCRbeta library with unique molecular identifiers. Each CDR3 protein gets one entry after TCRdb re-called the PCR reads with MiXCR. The sample carries under 750,000 distinct CDR3 sequences, 20% to 25% recorded once. Overall study results and limits: T-cell numbers and diversity one year post-transplant derived largely from freshly generated T cells.

Sequenced here: PBMCs, mostly from graft donor cells, sampled 360 days after TCRalphabeta/CD19-depleted stem cell transplant. The chain uses TRBV6-1 and TRBJ2-5, with D perhaps TRBD2 (5 bases). This TCR came from a boy less than two years old who had a stem cell transplant for acute myeloid leukemia, so the T cells may come from the graft donor. CDR3 sequence (DNA): TGTGCCACCACACGGGGTGGTTTAGAGACCCAGTACTTC. It specifies CATTRGGLETQYF.